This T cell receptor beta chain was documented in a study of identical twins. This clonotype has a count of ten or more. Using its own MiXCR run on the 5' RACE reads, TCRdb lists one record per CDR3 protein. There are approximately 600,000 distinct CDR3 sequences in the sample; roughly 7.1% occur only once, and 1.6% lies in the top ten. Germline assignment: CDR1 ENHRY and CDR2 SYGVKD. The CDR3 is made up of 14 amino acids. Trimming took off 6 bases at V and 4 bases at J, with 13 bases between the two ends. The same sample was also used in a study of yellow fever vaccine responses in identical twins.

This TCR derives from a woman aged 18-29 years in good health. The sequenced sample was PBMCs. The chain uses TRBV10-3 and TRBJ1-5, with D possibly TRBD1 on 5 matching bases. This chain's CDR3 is CAIRAGTANQPQHF. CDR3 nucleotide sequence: TGTGCCATCAGGGCCGGGACTGCAAATCAGCCCCAGCATTTT.